One sample yielded the 28 T cell receptor beta chains listed below, sequenced in a study of PD-1 blockade in classical Hodgkin lymphoma. Using immunoSEQ multiplex PCR, the repertoire was profiled, and TCRdb retains in-frame clones only, with some absent. The sample has 15,000 to 25,000 clones, over 75% seen once. Sample time point: newly diagnosed, previously untreated cHL patient sample. Purified CD4+ T cells were obtained from thawed PBMCs through magnetic negative selection. The sample was CD4+ T cells from blood. The receptors shown here come from a human donor with classical Hodgkin lymphoma.

This chain links TRBV19 with TRBJ2-2, with TRBD1 matching over 7 bases. V shed 6 bases and J 0 bases; nucleotides not matched to a gene: 4. Germline CDR1 and CDR2: LNHDA and SQIVND (reference sequence). This CDR3 region has 15 residues. CDR3 amino acids: CASRKDRPNTGELFF. The CDR3 DNA is TGTGCCAGTAGAAAGGACAGGCCGAACACCGGGGAGCTGTTTTTT.

With respect to this clone: A junction boundary mismatches the germline segment, possibly from a read error. The rearrangement uses TRBV7-7 and TRBJ1-1; D remains unclear. This CDR3 has 13 amino acids. Germline V gives CDR1 SSHAT, CDR2 FNYEAQ (reference sequence). DNA for the CDR3: TGTGCCAGCAGCTTAGCGGGGAACAGTGAAGCTTTCTTT. Its translation: CASSLAGNSEAFF.

The J gene is TRBJ1-2, the V gene TRBV6-5, with D possibly being TRBD1 (5 bases). Germline values: CDR1 MNHEY, CDR2 SVGAGI. With 7 bases removed from V and 6 bases from J, the gap between germline ends came to 18 bases. This CDR3 comprises 14 residues. In DNA, the CDR3 is TGTGCCAGCATGGGGGGTAGATGGGCTGATGGCTACACCTTC. This codes for CASMGGRWADGYTF.

V and J are TRBV2 and TRBJ2-3; TRBD2 agrees at 7 bases. J lost 0 bases, V lost 10 bases, and 10 bases had no gene match. This CDR3 contains 15 residues. The germline CDR1 and CDR2 sequences are SNHLY and FYNNEI. The CDR3 sequence: CAIFIGGSSTDTQYF. The CDR3, as DNA: TGTGCCATTTTTATAGGCGGGAGTAGCACAGATACGCAGTATTTT.

The rearrangement joins TRBV7-9 to TRBJ2-2; D call uncertain. Germline CDR1 reads SEHNR; CDR2 reads FQNEAQ (reference sequence). The length of the CDR3 is 14 residues. The ends were cut back, 6 bases at V and 7 bases at J, with 15 bases in the middle. The CDR3 sequence: CASSHDSFGGELFF. The CDR3 DNA reads as TGTGCCAGCAGTCACGACTCGTTCGGCGGGGAGCTGTTTTTT. Together with reference TRBV7-9 and TRBJ2-2, the CDR3 gives the full variable domain: DTGVSQNPRHKITKRGQNVTFRCDPISEHNRLYWYRQTLGQGPEFLTYFQNEAQLEKSRLLSDRFSAERPKGSFSTLEIQRTEQGDSAMYLCASSHDSFGGELFFGEGSRLTVL.

This chain joins TRBV5-1 and TRBJ2-1; no clear D gene. The V gene lost 0 bases and the J gene lost 0 bases, with 4 bases spanning the gap. The CDR3 runs to 14 residues. Per the germline V gene, CDR1 is SGHRS and CDR2 is YFSETQ. The CDR3 loop reads CASSLDFSYNEQFF. Written as DNA, the CDR3 is TGCGCCAGCAGCTTGGACTTCTCCTACAATGAGCAGTTCTTC.

The V call is TRBV5-5, the J call TRBJ1-2, with D perhaps matching TRBD1 (6 bases). Trimming took 4 bases from V and 0 from J, leaving 16 bases between them. Germline CDR1 and CDR2: SGHKS and YYEKEE (reference sequence). This CDR3 contains 16 residues. Here the CDR3 DNA reads TGTGCCAGCAGCCCCCGGAGGGGGGAAGCTAACTATGGCTACACCTTC. Its translation: CASSPRRGEANYGYTF.

J is TRBJ2-1 and V is TRBV29-1; D uncertain. This CDR3 is 14 amino acids long. V lost 5 bases, J lost 0 bases, and 11 bases lay in between. Per the germline V gene, CDR1 is SQVTM and CDR2 is ANQGSEA. CDR3 sequence: CSVPLASSYNEQFF. In nucleotides, the CDR3 is TGCAGCGTTCCTTTGGCCAGCTCCTACAATGAGCAGTTCTTC.

This chain connects TRBV7-2 to TRBJ2-1; D may be TRBD2 (6 bases). There are 17 residues in the CDR3. Trimming pared 2 bases from V and 4 bases from J, leaving 18 bases between. Germline V gene sequence: CDR1 SGHTA, CDR2 FQGNSA. CDR3 nucleotides: TGTGCCAGCAGCTTATTGCCTGGCGGGATCCTTTACAATGAGCAGTTCTTC. The encoded protein is CASSLLPGGILYNEQFF.

This chain joins TRBV9 and TRBJ1-1; D call uncertain. The CDR3 has 12 residues. The germline CDR1 and CDR2 sequences are SGDLS and YYNGEE. Trimming left V 0 bases short and J 5 bases short, with 5 bases between. CDR3 in amino acids: CASSVAFTEAFF. The DNA of the CDR3 is TGTGCCAGCAGCGTAGCCTTTACTGAAGCTTTCTTT.

The genes are TRBV25-1 and TRBJ2-1, with D perhaps TRBD2 (5 bases). There are 12 residues in the CDR3. V lost 4 bases and J lost 16, with 17 bases in between. Germline CDR1 is MGHDK and CDR2 is SYGVNS. CDR3 region: CASSGFELEAFF. Written as DNA, the CDR3 is TGTGCCAGCAGTGGGTTCGAGTTGGAGGCCTTCTTC.

In its sample, this clone was seen once. The V and J genes are TRBV7-3 and TRBJ2-2; D not resolved. Germline CDR1 is SGHTA and CDR2 is FQGTGA. This CDR3 comprises 13 residues. The ends were cut back, 3 bases at V and 6 bases at J, with 8 bases in the middle. This chain's CDR3 is CASSLVTAGELFF. The CDR3, as DNA: TGTGCCAGCAGCTTGGTAACGGCCGGGGAGCTGTTTTTT.

The V call is TRBV4-2, the J call TRBJ2-2; TRBD1 aligns across 7 bases. The germline gives CDR1 LGHNA, CDR2 YNFKEQ. J was trimmed by 1 base and V by 1 base; bases with no gene match: 3. The CDR3 is made up of 16 amino acids. CDR3: CASSQGTGRNTGELFF. CDR3 nucleotides: TGTGCCAGCAGCCAAGGGACAGGCCGGAACACCGGGGAGCTGTTTTTT.

V is TRBV6-1 and J is TRBJ1-2, with D unclear. V was shortened by 4 bases and J by 8 bases, with 11 bases between the two germline ends. This CDR3 contains 12 residues. CDR1 and CDR2 (germline): MNHNS, SASEGT. CDR3 sequence: CASSARSIGYTF. The CDR3 DNA sequence: TGTGCCAGCAGTGCCAGGTCTATAGGCTACACCTTC.

The chain combines TRBV5-5 with TRBJ2-5, with unresolved D. The germline gives CDR1 SGHKS, CDR2 YYEKEE (reference sequence). V was clipped by 7 bases and J by 1 base, with 17 bases between them. CDR3 length: 15 amino acids. CDR3 DNA sequence: TGTGCCAGCGCACACTTTTCGGGTTTCCAAGAGACCCAGTACTTC. Translation: CASAHFSGFQETQYF.

The CDR3 DNA reads TGTGCCAGCAGCACGAAGACAGGGAACTATGGCTACACCTTC. Its protein product is CASSTKTGNYGYTF. This chain connects TRBV7-9 to TRBJ1-2; 7 positions match TRBD1. The V segment lost 5 bases and the J segment 2 bases; nucleotides outside the gene matches: 5. The germline CDR1 and CDR2 sequences are SEHNR and FQNEAQ (reference sequence). This CDR3 has 14 residues.

This chain uses TRBV6-5 with TRBJ2-2; D is unclear. CDR1 and CDR2 (germline): MNHEY, SVGAGI. This CDR3 contains 11 residues. V lost 8 bases and J 7 bases, leaving 8 bases between the germline ends. CDR3 DNA sequence: TGTGCCAGCCAAGTGGACGGGGAGCTGTTTTTT. Translating it yields CASQVDGELFF.

The chain couples TRBV2 to TRBJ1-4; TRBD1 aligns across 10 bases. The junction had 3 bases not matched to a gene; V was cut back by 1 base and J by 7 bases. This CDR3 region has 15 residues. Germline-derived CDR1 and CDR2 are SNHLY and FYNNEI. The CDR3 reads CASSEGGQGIEKLFF. As DNA, the CDR3 is TGTGCCAGCAGTGAAGGGGGACAGGGGATTGAAAAACTGTTTTTT.

This chain links TRBV5-6 with TRBJ2-7; D might be TRBD1 (6 bases). Germline CDR1 reads SGHDT; CDR2 reads YYEEEE. With 4 bases removed from V and 0 bases from J, the gap between germline ends came to 14 bases. This CDR3 is built from 15 residues. The CDR3 DNA reads as TGTGCCAGCAGCCCGGGTCTAGGGGGCTCCTACGAGCAGTACTTC. Its protein product is CASSPGLGGSYEQYF.

The CDR3: CASGKSQGAGSYNEQFF. The DNA for the CDR3 is TGCGCCAGCGGAAAATCGCAGGGGGCTGGATCCTACAATGAGCAGTTCTTC. V and J are TRBV5-1 and TRBJ2-1; 8 bases align to TRBD1. Germline V gene lookup returns CDR1 SGHRS and CDR2 YFSETQ. The CDR3 is 17 residues long. V shed 7 bases and J 1 base; nucleotides not matched to a gene: 13. The full variable domain, rest sourced from reference TRBV5-1 and TRBJ2-1, is KAGVTQTPRYLIKTRGQQVTLSCSPISGHRSVSWYQQTPGQGLQFLFEYFSETQRNKGNFPGRFSGRQFSNSRSEMNVSTLELGDSALYLCASGKSQGAGSYNEQFFGPGTRLTVL.

This clone appeared once. The genes are TRBV28 and TRBJ1-5, with 11 bases aligning to TRBD1. The J segment lost 1 base and the V segment lost 5 bases, leaving 10 bases of the junction unmatched. Germline V gives CDR1 MDHEN, CDR2 SYDVKM. The CDR3 loop spans 18 amino acids. CDR3 in amino acids: CASSLWTGGVQSNQPQHF. CDR3 sequence (DNA): TGTGCCAGCAGTCTGTGGACAGGGGGCGTCCAAAGCAATCAGCCCCAGCATTTT. The variable domain in full, completed from reference TRBV28 and TRBJ1-5, reads DVKVTQSSRYLVKRTGEKVFLECVQDMDHENMFWYRQDPGLGLRLIYFSYDVKMKEKGDIPEGYSVSREKKERFSLILESASTNQTSMYLCASSLWTGGVQSNQPQHFGDGTRLSIL.

The chain joins TRBV11-2 to TRBJ2-5; D is unclear. The V end was cut by 4 bases, the J end by 1 base, with 7 bases between. Germline CDR1 reads SGHAT; CDR2 reads FQNNGV. The CDR3 loop spans 13 amino acids. CDR3 in amino acids: CASSYRSQETQYF. Here the CDR3 DNA reads TGTGCCAGCAGCTACCGTTCCCAAGAGACCCAGTACTTC.

V gene TRBV7-3 combines with J gene TRBJ1-1; D call uncertain. Per the germline V gene, CDR1 is SGHTA and CDR2 is FQGTGA. V lost 4 bases, J lost 4 bases, and 13 bases lay in between. This CDR3 comprises 14 residues. The CDR3 sequence is CASSSQVMGTEAFF. Here the CDR3 DNA reads TGTGCCAGCAGCTCGCAGGTGATGGGCACTGAAGCTTTCTTT.

The chain couples TRBV15 to TRBJ2-7, with D uncertain. The germline V and J ends were trimmed by 4 bases and 3 bases, with 4 bases remaining between them. Germline lookup yields CDR1 LNHNV and CDR2 YYDKDF (reference sequence). This CDR3 is 11 amino acids long. The CDR3 sequence is CATSTNYEQYF. CDR3 DNA: TGTGCCACCAGCACTAACTACGAGCAGTACTTC.

V and J are TRBV5-1 and TRBJ2-2, with 11 bases lining up with TRBD2. The V and J ends lost 4 bases and 4 bases, in that order; junction bases with no gene match: 3. Germline CDR1 reads SGHRS; CDR2 reads YFSETQ. The CDR3 sequence is 15 residues long. This chain's CDR3 is CASSQTSGTTGELFF. CDR3 sequence (DNA): TGCGCCAGCAGCCAGACTAGCGGGACCACCGGGGAGCTGTTTTTT. The variable domain in full, completed from reference TRBV5-1 and TRBJ2-2, reads KAGVTQTPRYLIKTRGQQVTLSCSPISGHRSVSWYQQTPGQGLQFLFEYFSETQRNKGNFPGRFSGRQFSNSRSEMNVSTLELGDSALYLCASSQTSGTTGELFFGEGSRLTVL.

The chain couples TRBV7-3 to TRBJ1-5; D ambiguous. Germline loops: CDR1 SGHTA, CDR2 FQGTGA. This CDR3 is 17 amino acids long. V lost 2 bases and J lost 4, with 18 bases in between. The DNA of the CDR3 is TGTGCCAGCAGCTTATTGGCGGGGATGTCCCCGAATCAGCCCCAGCATTTT. Protein sequence: CASSLLAGMSPNQPQHF.

This clone was observed a few times. The genes are TRBV10-3 and TRBJ1-1; D unclear. The germline V gene encodes CDR1 ENHRY and CDR2 SYGVKD. The CDR3 length is 15 residues. V lost 0 bases to trimming and J lost 0 bases, with 8 bases between them. The CDR3 DNA follows: TGTGCCATCAGTGAGTCCCTTCTCATGAACACTGAAGCTTTCTTT. Encoded protein: CAISESLLMNTEAFF.

V gene TRBV6-6 combines with J gene TRBJ2-7; D tentatively fits TRBD1 or TRBD2 (6 bases each). Per the germline V gene, CDR1 is MNHNY and CDR2 is SVGAGI (reference sequence). The V gene lost 11 bases and the J gene lost 5 bases, with 22 bases spanning the gap. The CDR3 is 14 amino acids. The CDR3 region is CAVRSGAAYDEQYF. The DNA for the CDR3 is TGTGCCGTCCGGTCGGGGGCGGCCTACGACGAGCAGTACTTC.